This T cell receptor beta chain was found in a study of blood T cell repertoires in COVID-19. Libraries were prepared by immunoSEQ multiplex PCR; TCRdb keeps only in-frame clonotypes and omits some of them. This table holds more than 300,000 clones, roughly 90% found once. Sequencing was carried out using peripheral blood. This TCR was sampled from a man between 18 and 35 years old who had recovered from COVID-19.

In nucleotides, the CDR3 is TGCGCCAGCAGTGACCCACCGGGGGGCAATGAGCAGTTCTTC. This translates into CASSDPPGGNEQFF. The chain carries TRBV10-1 and TRBJ2-1; 7 bases fit TRBD2. Per germline, CDR1 WNHNN and CDR2 SYGVQD (reference sequence). Unmatched junction bases numbered 5, after V lost 3 bases and J lost 6 bases. The CDR3 has 14 amino acids.